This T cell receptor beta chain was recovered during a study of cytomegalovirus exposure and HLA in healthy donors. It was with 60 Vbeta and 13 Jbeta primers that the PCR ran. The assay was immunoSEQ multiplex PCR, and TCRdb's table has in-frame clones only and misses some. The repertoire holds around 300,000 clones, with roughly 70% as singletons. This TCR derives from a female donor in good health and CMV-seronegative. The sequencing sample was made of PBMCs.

The CDR3 region has the DNA TGTGCCAGCAGCCAGGGAGCGACCACTTGGGACGAGCAGTACTTC. It translates to CASSQGATTWDEQYF. The chain recombines TRBV14 with TRBJ2-7, with a weak D call TRBD2 (5 bases). The CDR3 is made up of 15 amino acids. Germline CDR1 SGHDN, CDR2 FVKESK. V was pared by 3 bases and J by 5 bases, with 17 bases between.